This record looks at one T cell receptor beta chain sequence and its context. What it binds is not known. Libraries were prepared by immunoSEQ multiplex PCR; TCRdb keeps only in-frame clonotypes and omits some of them. The sample includes roughly 150,000 clones, about 90% seen only once; the top ten take about 5.3%. This sample was taken from a study of T cell responses to AZD1222 COVID-19 vaccine. Study overall: Whether given at about 4 or about 12 weeks, second doses were pooled. Study-wide results and caveats: Donors skewed white British and female; clonal diversity was possibly underestimated.

Germline V gives CDR1 DFQATT, CDR2 SNEGSKA (reference sequence). The CDR3 has 11 amino acids. V shed 3 bases and J shed 7 bases, with 9 bases lying between them. This TCR was recovered from an adult in good health. The material was peripheral blood, obtained on day 0 of AZD1222 vaccination. The chain uses TRBV20-1 and TRBJ1-1, with D unresolved. CDR3: CSARDVNEAFF. The DNA of the CDR3 is TGCAGTGCTAGGGACGTAAATGAAGCTTTCTTT.